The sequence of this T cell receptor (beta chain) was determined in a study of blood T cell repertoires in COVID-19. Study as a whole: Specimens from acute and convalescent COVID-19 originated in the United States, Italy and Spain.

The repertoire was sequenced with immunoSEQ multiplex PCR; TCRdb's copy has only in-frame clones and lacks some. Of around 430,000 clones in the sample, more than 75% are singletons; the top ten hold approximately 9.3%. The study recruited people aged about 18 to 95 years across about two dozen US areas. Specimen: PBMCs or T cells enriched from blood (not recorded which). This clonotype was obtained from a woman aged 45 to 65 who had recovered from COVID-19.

The CDR3 here is CASSRQDSYEQYF. The CDR3 DNA follows: TGTGCCAGCTCACGACAGGACTCCTACGAGCAGTACTTC. The chain recombines TRBV18 with TRBJ2-7, with D perhaps TRBD1 (6 bases). Germline CDR1 is KGHSH and CDR2 is LQKENI. This CDR3 region has 13 residues. V lost 4 bases, J lost 0 bases, and 7 bases lay in between.